This T cell receptor (beta chain) is from a study of long-term antiretroviral therapy in people with HIV. Study conclusions and caveats: Even long-term ART left TRB diversity below transplant donor controls, despite gains.

Of note for this clone: What it binds is not known.

CDR1 and CDR2 from the germline V gene are ENHRY and SYGVKD. V gave up 2 bases and J gave up 4 bases; unmatched junction bases: 7. The CDR3 has 17 amino acids. It was version v3.0 of the immunoSEQ assay that was run at survey level. Assay used: immunoSEQ multiplex PCR; TCRdb lists only in-frame clones, some missing. The sample shows some 12,000 clones, more than 80% of them seen only once. V gene TRBV10-3 combines with J gene TRBJ2-3, with TRBD1 identical over 12 bases. This TCR derives from a man between 35 and 55 years old with HIV. Material: unsorted PBMCs, obtained 3.4 years after starting antiretroviral therapy. CDR3 DNA: TGTGCCATCAGTGAGAAGGGACAGGGGGCCGTCGCAGATACGCAGTATTTT. This gives the protein CAISEKGQGAVADTQYF.